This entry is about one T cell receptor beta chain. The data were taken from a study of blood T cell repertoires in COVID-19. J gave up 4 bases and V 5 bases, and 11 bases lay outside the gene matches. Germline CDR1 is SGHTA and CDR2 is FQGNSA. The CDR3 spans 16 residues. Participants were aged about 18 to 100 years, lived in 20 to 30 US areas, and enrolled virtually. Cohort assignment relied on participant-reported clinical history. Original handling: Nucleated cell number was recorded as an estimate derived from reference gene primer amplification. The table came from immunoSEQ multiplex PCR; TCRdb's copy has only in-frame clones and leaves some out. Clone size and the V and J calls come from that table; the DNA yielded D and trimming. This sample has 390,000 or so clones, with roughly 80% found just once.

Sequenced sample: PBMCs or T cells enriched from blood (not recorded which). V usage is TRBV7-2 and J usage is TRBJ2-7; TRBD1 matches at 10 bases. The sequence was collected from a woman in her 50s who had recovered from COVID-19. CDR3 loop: CASSPRGTGARYEQYF. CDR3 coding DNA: TGTGCCAGCAGCCCCCGGGGGACAGGGGCGCGATACGAGCAGTACTTC. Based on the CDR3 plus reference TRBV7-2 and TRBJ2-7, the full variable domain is GAGVSQSPSNKVTEKGKDVELRCDPISGHTALYWYRQSLGQGLEFLIYFQGNSAPDKSGLPSDRFSAERTGGSVSTLTIQRTQQEDSAVYLCASSPRGTGARYEQYFGPGTRLTVT.